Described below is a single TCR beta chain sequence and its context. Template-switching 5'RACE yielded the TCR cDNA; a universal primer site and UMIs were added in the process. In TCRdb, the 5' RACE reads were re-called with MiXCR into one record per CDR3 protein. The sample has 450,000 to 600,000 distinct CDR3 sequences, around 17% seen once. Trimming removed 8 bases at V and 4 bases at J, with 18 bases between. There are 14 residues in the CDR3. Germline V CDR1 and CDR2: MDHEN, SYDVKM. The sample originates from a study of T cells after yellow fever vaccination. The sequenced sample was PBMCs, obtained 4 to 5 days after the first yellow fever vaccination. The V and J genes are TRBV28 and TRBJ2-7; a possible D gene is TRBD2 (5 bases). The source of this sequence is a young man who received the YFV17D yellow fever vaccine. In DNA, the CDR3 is TGTGCCAGCGGGGAGCGAGGATTTGCTTACGAGCAGTACGTC. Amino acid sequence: CASGERGFAYEQYV.